This T cell receptor beta chain was profiled in a study of T cell responses to AZD1222 COVID-19 vaccine (dated by TCRdb to about 2021). Study-wide context: AZD1222 recipients whose second dose came at about 4 weeks and those whose second dose came at about 12 weeks were combined into one group, since spike-specific TCR depth and breadth did not differ between the two schedules. Trial participants were enrolled into age subgroups of 18-55, 56-69 and 70-plus years, which contained around 150, 29 and 61 TCR-sequenced participants, respectively. A total of about 230 trial participants underwent TCR sequencing, of whom roughly 210 received two doses of AZD1222 and 26 received two doses of the MenACWY control vaccine. The paper as a whole reports these results and caveats: Because no samples from the day 14 peak response were available, repertoires could be characterized only after the peak T cell response. In the small 56-69-year group, the increase in depth fell short of significance, most likely because of low power. The whole spike protein was spanned by vaccine-associated CD4 TCRs, and dominant responses were seen in regions 160-218 and 743-854. A significant rise in spike-specific TCR breadth and depth was observed after two AZD1222 doses relative to day 0 and relative to MenACWY recipients. Participants were mostly white British and included more females than males, and it was suggested by the authors that clonal diversity may have been underestimated. Conclusions about previously exposed vaccinees are limited, since just six or seven AZD1222 recipients were seropositive for SARS-CoV-2 at baseline. Reportedly, almost half of the unique spike-specific TCRs recognized epitopes lying outside the regions that are mutated in the B.1.351 and B.1.1.7 variants.

The CDR3 regions of human TCRbeta chains were analyzed by immunosequencing. As for the original processing: TCRs in the repertoires were compared against a reference library of SARS-CoV-2-specific TCRs that had been generated with the MIRA antigen-specificity platform. Breadth was defined as the fraction of unique TCRs that were SARS-CoV-2-associated. Depth was defined as the fraction of total T cells that were SARS-CoV-2-associated. Using the MIRA data, every spike-specific TCR was mapped to the spike region that the TCR reacted to and assigned to either a CD4 or a CD8 class. Log10-transformed breadth and depth values were compared by one-way ANOVA with Sidak's multiple comparisons tests. TCRdb holds this immuneACCESS table with in-frame rearrangements only. Some clones are missing; in checked studies, unresolved V genes explain under half, and the rest has no known cause. For V, J and clone size, that table is used; D and trimming come from the DNA. For this sample there are some 97,000 clones; 85% to 90% appear just once. Over 15% of the sample lies in the top ten.

This clone was detected once. It lacks a known antigen. Base quality data are lacking; no much larger clone is found one base away. Reading from cysteine to phenylalanine, the CDR3 counts 14 amino acids. The entry retains the CDR3 DNA only, 42 bases that are in frame from base 1. V and J are truncated by 5 bases and 4 bases respectively, leaving an intervening sequence of 14 bases. CDR1 is given as LGHDT and CDR2 as YNNKEL, both from the germline V gene (reference sequence). The sample's time point, from its label and the paper: baseline before first vaccination. Vaccinee samples came from UK trials COV001 and COV002, including a single-blind randomized controlled phase 2/3 trial of AZD1222 (ChAdOx1 nCoV-19) in healthy adults. For TCRbeta chain sequencing, PBMC samples from trial participants were taken at day 0 and at day 28 after the second dose.

The receptor chain draws on TRBV3-1 (or the pseudogene TRBV3-2) and TRBJ2-5; no D gene is confidently identified. The source material was peripheral blood, sampled on day 0 of AZD1222 vaccination. This clonotype was obtained from an adult in good health. This receptor carries the CDR3 CASSIPSRRETQYF. The nucleotide sequence is given as TGTGCCAGCAGCATCCCTAGTCGCCGAGAGACCCAGTACTTC.